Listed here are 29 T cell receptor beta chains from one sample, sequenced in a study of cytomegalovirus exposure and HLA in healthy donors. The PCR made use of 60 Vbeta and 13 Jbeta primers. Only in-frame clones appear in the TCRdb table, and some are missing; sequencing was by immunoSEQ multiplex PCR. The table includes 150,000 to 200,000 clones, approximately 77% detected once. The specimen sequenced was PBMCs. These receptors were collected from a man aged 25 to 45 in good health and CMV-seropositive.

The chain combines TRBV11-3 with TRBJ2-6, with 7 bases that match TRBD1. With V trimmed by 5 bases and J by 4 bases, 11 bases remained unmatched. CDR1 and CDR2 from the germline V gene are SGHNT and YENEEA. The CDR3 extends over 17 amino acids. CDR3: CASSPSRTGSGANVLTF. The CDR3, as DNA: TGTGCCAGCAGCCCATCCAGGACAGGTTCCGGGGCCAACGTCCTGACTTTC.

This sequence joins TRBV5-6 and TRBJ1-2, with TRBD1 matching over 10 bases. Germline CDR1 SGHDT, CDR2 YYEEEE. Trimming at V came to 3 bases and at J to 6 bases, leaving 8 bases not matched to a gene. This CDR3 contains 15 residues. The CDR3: CASSSDDRGPDGYTF. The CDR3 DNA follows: TGTGCCAGCAGCTCCGATGACAGGGGGCCGGATGGCTACACCTTC.

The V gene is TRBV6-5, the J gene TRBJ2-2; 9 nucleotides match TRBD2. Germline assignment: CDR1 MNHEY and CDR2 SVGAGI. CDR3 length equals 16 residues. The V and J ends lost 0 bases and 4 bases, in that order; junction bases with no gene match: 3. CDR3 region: CASSYSGGGATGELFF. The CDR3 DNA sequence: TGTGCCAGCAGTTACTCAGGCGGGGGGGCCACCGGGGAGCTGTTTTTT.

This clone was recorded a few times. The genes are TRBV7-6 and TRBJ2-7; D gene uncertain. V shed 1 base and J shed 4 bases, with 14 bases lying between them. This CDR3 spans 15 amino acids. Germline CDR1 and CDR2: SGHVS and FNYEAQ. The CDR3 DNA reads TGTGCCAGCAGCTTAGGGCCAGGCCAATTGTACGAGCAGTACTTC. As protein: CASSLGPGQLYEQYF.

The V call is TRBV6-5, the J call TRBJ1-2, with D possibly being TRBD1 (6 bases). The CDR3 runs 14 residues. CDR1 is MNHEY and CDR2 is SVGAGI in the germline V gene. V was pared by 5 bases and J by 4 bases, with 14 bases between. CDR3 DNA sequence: TGTGCCAGCAGTCCCCGGGACACACCCTATGGCTACACCTTC. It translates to CASSPRDTPYGYTF.

The CDR3 DNA reads as TGTGCCAGCATCCGCGGGACTAGCGGGTACAATGAGCAGTTCTTC. Its translation: CASIRGTSGYNEQFF. The chain combines TRBV5-6 with TRBJ2-1, with TRBD2 matching over 12 bases. The CDR3 contains 15 residues. J gave up 4 bases and V 6 bases, and 5 bases lay outside the gene matches. The germline gives CDR1 SGHDT, CDR2 YYEEEE.

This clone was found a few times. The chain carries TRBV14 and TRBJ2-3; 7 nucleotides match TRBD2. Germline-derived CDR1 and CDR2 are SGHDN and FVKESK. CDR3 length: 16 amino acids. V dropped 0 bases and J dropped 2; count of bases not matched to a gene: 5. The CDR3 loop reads CASSQDLAVNTDTQYF. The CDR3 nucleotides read TGTGCCAGCAGCCAAGATCTAGCGGTAAACACAGATACGCAGTATTTT. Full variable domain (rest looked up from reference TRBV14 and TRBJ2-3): EAGVTQFPSHSVIEKGQTVTLRCDPISGHDNLYWYRRVMGKEIKFLLHFVKESKQDESGMPNNRFLAERTGGTYSTLKVQPAELEDSGVYFCASSQDLAVNTDTQYFGPGTRLTVL.

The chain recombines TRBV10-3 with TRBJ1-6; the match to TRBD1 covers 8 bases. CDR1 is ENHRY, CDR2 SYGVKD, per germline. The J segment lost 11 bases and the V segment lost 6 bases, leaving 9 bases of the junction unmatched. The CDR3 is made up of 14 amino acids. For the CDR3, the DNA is TGTGCCATCAGCTCCCAGGGGGCAGGAGCACCCCTCCACTTT. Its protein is CAISSQGAGAPLHF.

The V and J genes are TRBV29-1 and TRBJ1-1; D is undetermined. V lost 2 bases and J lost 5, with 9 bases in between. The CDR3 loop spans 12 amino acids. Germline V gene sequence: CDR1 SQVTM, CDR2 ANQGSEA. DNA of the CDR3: TGCAGCGTTGAAAAAGGAGGAACTGAAGCTTTCTTT. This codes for CSVEKGGTEAFF.

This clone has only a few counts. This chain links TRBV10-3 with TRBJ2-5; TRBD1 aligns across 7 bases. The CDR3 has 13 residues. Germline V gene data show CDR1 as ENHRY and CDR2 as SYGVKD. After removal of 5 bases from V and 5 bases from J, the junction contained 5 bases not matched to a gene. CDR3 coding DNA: TGTGCCATCAGTCGACAGGGCGGGGAGACCCAGTACTTC. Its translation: CAISRQGGETQYF.

Here the CDR3 DNA reads TGTGCCAGCAGCCGGGACAGGCTCCTTCAGAGCTCCTACAATGAGCAGTTCTTC. Its translation: CASSRDRLLQSSYNEQFF. The V and J genes are TRBV7-2 and TRBJ2-1; TRBD1 agrees at 8 bases. Germline assignment: CDR1 SGHTA and CDR2 FQGNSA. V shed 5 bases and J 0 bases; nucleotides not matched to a gene: 12. This CDR3 region has 18 residues. The full variable domain, in which reference TRBV7-2 and TRBJ2-1 provide the parts outside the CDR3, is GAGVSQSPSNKVTEKGKDVELRCDPISGHTALYWYRQSLGQGLEFLIYFQGNSAPDKSGLPSDRFSAERTGGSVSTLTIQRTQQEDSAVYLCASSRDRLLQSSYNEQFFGPGTRLTVL.

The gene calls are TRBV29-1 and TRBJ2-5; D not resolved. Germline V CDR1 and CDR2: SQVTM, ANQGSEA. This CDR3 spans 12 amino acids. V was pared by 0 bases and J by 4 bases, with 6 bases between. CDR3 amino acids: CSVEDTVETQYF. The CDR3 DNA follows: TGCAGCGTTGAAGACACTGTAGAGACCCAGTACTTC.

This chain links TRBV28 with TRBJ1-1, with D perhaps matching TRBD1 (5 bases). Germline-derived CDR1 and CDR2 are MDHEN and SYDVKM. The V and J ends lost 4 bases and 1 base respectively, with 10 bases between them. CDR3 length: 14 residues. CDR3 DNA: TGTGCCAGCAGTTCAGGGCTAGGGAACACTGAAGCTTTCTTT. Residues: CASSSGLGNTEAFF.

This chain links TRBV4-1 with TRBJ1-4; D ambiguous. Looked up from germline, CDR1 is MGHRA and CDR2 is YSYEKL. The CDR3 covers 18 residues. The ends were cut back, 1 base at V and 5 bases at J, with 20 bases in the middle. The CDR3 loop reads CASSQVLAAGNANEKLFF. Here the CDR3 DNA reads TGCGCCAGCAGCCAAGTACTGGCAGCCGGGAATGCGAATGAAAAACTGTTTTTT.

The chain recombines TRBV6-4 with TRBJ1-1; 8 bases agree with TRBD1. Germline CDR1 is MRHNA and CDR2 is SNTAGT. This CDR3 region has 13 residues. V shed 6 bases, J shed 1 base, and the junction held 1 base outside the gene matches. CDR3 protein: CASRGQENTEAFF. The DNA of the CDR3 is TGTGCCAGCAGGGGACAGGAGAACACTGAAGCTTTCTTT.

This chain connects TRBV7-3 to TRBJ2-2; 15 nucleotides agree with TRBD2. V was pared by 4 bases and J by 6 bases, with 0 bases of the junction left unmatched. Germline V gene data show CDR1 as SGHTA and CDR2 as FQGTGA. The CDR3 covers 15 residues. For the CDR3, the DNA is TGTGCCAGCAGCTGGACTAGCGGGGGGGCCGGGGAGCTGTTTTTT. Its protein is CASSWTSGGAGELFF.

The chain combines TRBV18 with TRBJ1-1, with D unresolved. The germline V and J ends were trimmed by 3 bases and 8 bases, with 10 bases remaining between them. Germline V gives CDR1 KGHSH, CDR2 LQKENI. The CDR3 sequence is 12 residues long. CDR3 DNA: TGTGCCAGCTCACCGATGCAGCGGGAAGCTTTCTTT. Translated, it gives CASSPMQREAFF.

The CDR3 nucleotides read TGTGCCACCCAGACTAGCGGGGGGGACACCGGGGAGCTGTTTTTT. The encoded protein is CATQTSGGDTGELFF. This chain uses TRBV19 with TRBJ2-2; 14 bases match TRBD2. J was trimmed by 3 bases and V by 10 bases; bases with no gene match: 4. In germline, CDR1 is LNHDA, CDR2 SQIVND (reference sequence). The CDR3 runs to 15 residues. The whole variable domain, filled in from reference TRBV19 and TRBJ2-2, reads DGGITQSPKYLFRKEGQNVTLSCEQNLNHDAMYWYRQDPGQGLRLIYYSQIVNDFQKGDIAEGYSVSREKKESFPLTVTSAQKNPTAFYLCATQTSGGDTGELFFGEGSRLTVL.

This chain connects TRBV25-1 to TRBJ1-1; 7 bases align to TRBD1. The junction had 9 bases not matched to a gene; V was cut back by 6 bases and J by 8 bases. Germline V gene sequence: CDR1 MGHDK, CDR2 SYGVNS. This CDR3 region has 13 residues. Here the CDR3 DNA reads TGTGCCAGCAGGACCCACAGGGGAGGCGAAGCTTTCTTT. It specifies CASRTHRGGEAFF.

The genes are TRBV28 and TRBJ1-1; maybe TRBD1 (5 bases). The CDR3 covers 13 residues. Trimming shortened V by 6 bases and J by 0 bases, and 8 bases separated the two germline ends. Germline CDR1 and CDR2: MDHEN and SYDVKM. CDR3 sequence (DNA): TGTGCCAGCAGAGGCAGGGTGAACACTGAAGCTTTCTTT. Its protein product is CASRGRVNTEAFF.

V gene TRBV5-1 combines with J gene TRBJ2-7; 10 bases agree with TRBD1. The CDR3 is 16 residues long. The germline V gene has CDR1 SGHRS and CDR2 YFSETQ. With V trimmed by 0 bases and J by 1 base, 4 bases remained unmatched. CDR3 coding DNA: TGCGCCAGCAGCTTGGCCCCGGGACAGGGGTCCTACGAGCAGTACTTC. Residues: CASSLAPGQGSYEQYF.

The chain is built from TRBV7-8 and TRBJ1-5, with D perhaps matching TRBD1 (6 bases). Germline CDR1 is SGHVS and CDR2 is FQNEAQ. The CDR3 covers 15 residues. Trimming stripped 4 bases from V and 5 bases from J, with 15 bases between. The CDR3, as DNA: TGTGCCAGCAGCTCGGAACAGGGCTGGTATCAGCCCCAGCATTTT. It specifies CASSSEQGWYQPQHF.

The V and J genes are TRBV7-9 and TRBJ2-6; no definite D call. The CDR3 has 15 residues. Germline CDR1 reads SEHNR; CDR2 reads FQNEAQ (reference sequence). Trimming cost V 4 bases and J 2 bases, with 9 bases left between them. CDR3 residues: CASSSTAAGANVLTF. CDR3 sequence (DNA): TGTGCCAGCAGCTCCACCGCGGCTGGGGCCAACGTCCTGACTTTC.

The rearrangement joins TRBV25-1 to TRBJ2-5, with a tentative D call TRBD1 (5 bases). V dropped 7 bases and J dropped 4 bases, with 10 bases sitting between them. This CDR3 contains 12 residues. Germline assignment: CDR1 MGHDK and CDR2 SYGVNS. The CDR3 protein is CASTQGGETQYF. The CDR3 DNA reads TGTGCCAGCACCCAGGGTGGAGAGACCCAGTACTTC.

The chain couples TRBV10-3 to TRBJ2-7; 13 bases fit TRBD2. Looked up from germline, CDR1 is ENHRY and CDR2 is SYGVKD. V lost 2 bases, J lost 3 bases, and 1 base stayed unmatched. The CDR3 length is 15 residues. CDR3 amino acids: CAISETSGGVYEQYF. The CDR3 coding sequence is TGTGCCATCAGTGAGACTAGCGGGGGGGTCTACGAGCAGTACTTC.

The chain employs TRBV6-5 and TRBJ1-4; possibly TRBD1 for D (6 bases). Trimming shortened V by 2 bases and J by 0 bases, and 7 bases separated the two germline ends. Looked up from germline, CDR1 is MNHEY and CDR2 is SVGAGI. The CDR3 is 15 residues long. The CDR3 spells CASSYQGTTNEKLFF. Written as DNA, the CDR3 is TGTGCCAGCAGTTACCAGGGGACAACTAATGAAAAACTGTTTTTT.

As DNA, the CDR3 is TGTGCCAGCAGCCCCGGACTAGCGGTCCAAGAGACCCAGTACTTC. Its protein product is CASSPGLAVQETQYF. V is TRBV2 and J is TRBJ2-5; 10 bases agree with TRBD2. Germline V gene lookup returns CDR1 SNHLY and CDR2 FYNNEI. V dropped 6 bases and J dropped 1; count of bases not matched to a gene: 5. This CDR3 is 15 amino acids long.

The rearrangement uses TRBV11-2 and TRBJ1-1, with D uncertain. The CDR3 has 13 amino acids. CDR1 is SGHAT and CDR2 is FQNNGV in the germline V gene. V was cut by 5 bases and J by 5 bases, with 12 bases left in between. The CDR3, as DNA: TGTGCCAGCAGCAAAAGCGGGGTTACTGAAGCTTTCTTT. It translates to CASSKSGVTEAFF.

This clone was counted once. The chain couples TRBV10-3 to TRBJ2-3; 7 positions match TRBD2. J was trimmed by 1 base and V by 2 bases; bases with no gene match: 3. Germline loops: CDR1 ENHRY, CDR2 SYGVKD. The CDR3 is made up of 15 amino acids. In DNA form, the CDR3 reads TGTGCCATCAGTGAGACCCTAGCGGGCACAGATACGCAGTATTTT. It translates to CAISETLAGTDTQYF.